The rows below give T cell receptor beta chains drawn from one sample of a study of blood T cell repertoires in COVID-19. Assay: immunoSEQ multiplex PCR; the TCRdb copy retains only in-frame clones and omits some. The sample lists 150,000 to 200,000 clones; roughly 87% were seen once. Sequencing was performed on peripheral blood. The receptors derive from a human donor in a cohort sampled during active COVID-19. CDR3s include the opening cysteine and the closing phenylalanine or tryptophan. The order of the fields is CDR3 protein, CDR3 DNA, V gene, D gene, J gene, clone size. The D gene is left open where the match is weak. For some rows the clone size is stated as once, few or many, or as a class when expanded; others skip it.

CDR3 protein: CASSLTRLGWGQFF; CDR3 DNA: TGCGCCAGCAGCTTGACCCGACTAGGTTGGGGGCAGTTCTTC; V gene: TRBV5-1; D gene: NA; J gene: TRBJ2-1; clone size: NA
CDR3 protein: CASSLGGQLNTEAFF; CDR3 DNA: TGCGCCAGCAGCTTGGGAGGACAGTTGAACACTGAAGCTTTCTTT; V gene: TRBV5-1; D gene: NA; J gene: TRBJ1-1; clone size: once
CDR3 protein: CASRGFETGGTEAFF; CDR3 DNA: TGTGCCAGCAGGGGATTTGAGACAGGGGGTACTGAAGCTTTCTTT; V gene: TRBV6-5; D gene: TRBD1; J gene: TRBJ1-1; clone size: NA
CDR3 protein: CASSIVTEKDQPQHF; CDR3 DNA: TGTGCCAGTAGTATAGTGACAGAGAAGGATCAGCCCCAGCATTTT; V gene: TRBV19; D gene: NA; J gene: TRBJ1-5; clone size: once
CDR3 protein: CAWRASGRETQYF; CDR3 DNA: TGTGCCTGGAGGGCTAGCGGTCGGGAGACCCAGTACTTC; V gene: TRBV30; D gene: TRBD2; J gene: TRBJ2-5; clone size: NA
CDR3 protein: CASTRDLSGANVLTF; CDR3 DNA: TGTGCCAGTACCCGGGACTTGTCTGGGGCCAACGTCCTGACTTTC; V gene: TRBV19; D gene: NA; J gene: TRBJ2-6; clone size: NA
CDR3 protein: CASSPLQGMNTEAFF; CDR3 DNA: TGTGCCAGCAGCCCCCTACAGGGGATGAACACTGAAGCTTTCTTT; V gene: TRBV11-1; D gene: TRBD1; J gene: TRBJ1-1; clone size: NA
CDR3 protein: CASSPRGLGDTQYF; CDR3 DNA: TGTGCCAGCAGTCCCAGGGGGTTAGGAGATACGCAGTATTTT; V gene: TRBV6-5; D gene: TRBD1; J gene: TRBJ2-3; clone size: NA
CDR3 protein: CASSLWAGQGRSYEQYF; CDR3 DNA: TGTGCCAGCAGTTTATGGGCGGGACAGGGACGCTCCTACGAGCAGTACTTC; V gene: TRBV28; D gene: TRBD1; J gene: TRBJ2-7; clone size: NA
CDR3 protein: CASSRTQISGSSYNEQFF; CDR3 DNA: TGCGCCAGCAGCCGTACTCAAATTAGCGGGAGCTCCTACAATGAGCAGTTCTTC; V gene: TRBV5-1; D gene: TRBD2; J gene: TRBJ2-1; clone size: NA
CDR3 protein: CASSEREDYGYTF; CDR3 DNA: TGTGCCAGCAGTGAGAGGGAGGACTATGGCTACACCTTC; V gene: TRBV6-1; D gene: NA; J gene: TRBJ1-2; clone size: NA
CDR3 protein: CASSPGPTANYGYTF; CDR3 DNA: TGTGCCAGCAGCCCCGGTCCGACAGCGAACTATGGCTACACCTTC; V gene: TRBV16; D gene: NA; J gene: TRBJ1-2; clone size: NA
CDR3 protein: CASSRGQGESTTNEKLFF; CDR3 DNA: TGTGCCAGCAGCCGTGGACAGGGCGAAAGCACAACTAATGAAAAACTGTTTTTT; V gene: TRBV3-1/TRBV3-2; D gene: TRBD1; J gene: TRBJ1-4; clone size: NA
CDR3 protein: CASSILEGQGSTDTQYF; CDR3 DNA: TGTGCCAGCTCAATATTAGAGGGACAGGGCTCCACAGATACGCAGTATTTT; V gene: TRBV18; D gene: TRBD1; J gene: TRBJ2-3; clone size: NA
CDR3 protein: CASSIRTGEADTQYF; CDR3 DNA: TGTGCCAGTAGTATCCGGACAGGGGAGGCAGATACGCAGTATTTT; V gene: TRBV19; D gene: TRBD1; J gene: TRBJ2-3; clone size: few
CDR3 protein: CASSLVDRTTEAFF; CDR3 DNA: TGTGCCAGCAGCCTTGTCGATCGGACAACTGAAGCTTTCTTT; V gene: TRBV7-9; D gene: NA; J gene: TRBJ1-1; clone size: NA
CDR3 protein: CASSLDSGGVDEQFF; CDR3 DNA: TGTGCCAGCAGCTTGGATAGCGGCGGAGTTGATGAGCAGTTCTTC; V gene: TRBV5-4; D gene: NA; J gene: TRBJ2-1; clone size: NA
CDR3 protein: CASSLGAYGYTF; CDR3 DNA: TGTGCCAGCAGCTTAGGGGCCTATGGCTACACCTTC; V gene: TRBV13; D gene: NA; J gene: TRBJ1-2; clone size: NA
CDR3 protein: CASSQKTQGSSYNSPLHF; CDR3 DNA: TGCGCCAGCAGCCAAAAGACACAGGGGAGCTCCTATAATTCACCCCTCCACTTT; V gene: TRBV4-3; D gene: TRBD1; J gene: TRBJ1-6; clone size: NA
CDR3 protein: CSARGLETQYF; CDR3 DNA: TGCAGTGCTAGAGGGCTAGAGACCCAGTACTTC; V gene: TRBV20-1; D gene: NA; J gene: TRBJ2-5; clone size: NA
CDR3 protein: CASSQERWSSYNSPLHF; CDR3 DNA: TGTGCCAGCAGCCAAGAAAGGTGGAGCTCCTATAATTCACCCCTCCACTTT; V gene: TRBV4-2; D gene: NA; J gene: TRBJ1-6; clone size: NA
CDR3 protein: CAWTQGTDYEQYF; CDR3 DNA: TGTGCCTGGACCCAAGGGACAGACTACGAGCAGTACTTC; V gene: TRBV30; D gene: TRBD1; J gene: TRBJ2-7; clone size: once
CDR3 protein: CASSPPVPGELFF; CDR3 DNA: TGCGCCAGCAGCCCACCGGTCCCCGGGGAGCTGTTTTTT; V gene: TRBV4-1; D gene: NA; J gene: TRBJ2-2; clone size: NA
CDR3 protein: CASSLGTSGKKGTQYF; CDR3 DNA: TGTGCCAGCAGCCTCGGGACTAGCGGGAAAAAGGGTACGCAGTATTTT; V gene: TRBV11-2; D gene: TRBD2; J gene: TRBJ2-3; clone size: NA
CDR3 protein: CASSLGGVDTEAFF; CDR3 DNA: TGTGCCAGCAGTTTGGGGGGTGTGGACACTGAAGCTTTCTTT; V gene: TRBV27; D gene: NA; J gene: TRBJ1-1; clone size: NA
CDR3 protein: CASSQGSDSGNTIYF; CDR3 DNA: TGTGCCAGCAGCCAAGGTAGTGACTCTGGAAACACCATATATTTT; V gene: TRBV3-1/TRBV3-2; D gene: NA; J gene: TRBJ1-3; clone size: once
CDR3 protein: CATSSGIGLHSNTGELFF; CDR3 DNA: TGTGCCACCAGCTCGGGGATAGGGCTACACTCCAACACCGGGGAGCTGTTTTTT; V gene: TRBV5-4; D gene: NA; J gene: TRBJ2-2; clone size: NA